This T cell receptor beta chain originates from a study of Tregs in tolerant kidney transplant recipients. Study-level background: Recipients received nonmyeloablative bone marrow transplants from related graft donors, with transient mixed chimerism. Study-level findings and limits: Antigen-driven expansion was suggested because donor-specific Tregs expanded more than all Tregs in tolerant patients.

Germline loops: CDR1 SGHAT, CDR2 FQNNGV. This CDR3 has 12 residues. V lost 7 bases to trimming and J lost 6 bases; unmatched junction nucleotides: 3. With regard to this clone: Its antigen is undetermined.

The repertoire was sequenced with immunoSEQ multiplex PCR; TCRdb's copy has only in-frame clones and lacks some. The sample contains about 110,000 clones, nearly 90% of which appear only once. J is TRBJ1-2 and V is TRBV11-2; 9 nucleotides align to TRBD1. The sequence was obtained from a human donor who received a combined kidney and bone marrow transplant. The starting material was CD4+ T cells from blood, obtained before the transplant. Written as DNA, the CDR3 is TGTGCCAGCACCAGGACAGGGGATGGCTACACCTTC. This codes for CASTRTGDGYTF.